The clone carrying this T cell receptor (beta chain) is a singleton in its sample. The CDR3 is made up of 14 amino acids. The germline V gene encodes CDR1 SNHLY and CDR2 FYNNEI. The ends were cut back, 3 bases at V and 2 bases at J, with 9 bases in the middle. The method was immunoSEQ multiplex PCR; TCRdb's version includes in-frame clones alone and lacks a portion of them. Of some 190,000 clones listed, 86% are singletons. This entry comes from a study of blood T cell repertoires in COVID-19. Sequenced: PBMCs or T cells enriched from blood (not recorded which). The gene calls are TRBV2 and TRBJ2-3; possibly TRBD2 for D (6 bases). This TCR was recovered from a man aged 40-49 years with acute COVID-19. The CDR3 bases are TGTGCCAGCAGTGACCAGCGGGTCACAGATACGCAGTATTTT. It specifies CASSDQRVTDTQYF. Looking up the rest from reference TRBV2 and TRBJ2-3 gives the full variable domain: EPEVTQTPSHQVTQMGQEVILRCVPISNHLYFYWYRQILGQKVEFLVSFYNNEISEKSEIFDDQFSVERPDGSNFTLKIRSTKLEDSAMYFCASSDQRVTDTQYFGPGTRLTVL.